The entry below describes one TCR beta chain. Its antigen is not identified. Vbeta (60) and Jbeta (13) primers were used in the PCR. Some clones are missing from TCRdb's copy, which holds only in-frame ones; the method was immunoSEQ multiplex PCR. The sample includes roughly 49,000 clones, 81% seen only once; the top ten take roughly 2.4%. This entry comes from a study of cytomegalovirus exposure and HLA in healthy donors. The V gene's germline CDR1 is MGHRA and CDR2 YSYEKL. CDR3 length: 16 residues. V was shortened by 1 base and J by 5 bases, with 14 bases between the two germline ends. Points from the study as a whole: A link between a missense DCLRE1C variant and TCR beta V- and J-gene trimming emerged from a later analysis. An Asian-associated ancestry cluster reportedly showed fewer N-insertions than the roughly 670-donor mean in a later analysis. Per published accounts, TCR beta sequences correctly predicted the HLA-A and HLA-B alleles of most subjects. The study recorded more than 150 TCR beta chains that were cytomegalovirus-associated.

The sequenced sample consisted of PBMCs. The sequence came from a boy between 10 and 17 years old in good health and CMV-seropositive. V gene TRBV4-1 combines with J gene TRBJ2-2; tentatively, D is TRBD1 (6 bases). In DNA form, the CDR3 reads TGCGCCAGCAGCCAAGGCTCTACAGGGTTTACCGGGGAGCTGTTTTTT. As protein: CASSQGSTGFTGELFF.